One and the same sample provided the 2 T cell receptor beta chains below, sequenced in a study of blood T cell repertoires in COVID-19. Clones were sequenced by immunoSEQ multiplex PCR, and TCRdb holds only the in-frame ones, with some missing. The sample lists almost 200,000 clones, less than 90% occurring once. Sequencing was done on a sample of peripheral blood. Receptor source: a woman in her 70s with acute or convalescent COVID-19.

J is TRBJ2-7 and V is TRBV6-1, with D perhaps TRBD2 (6 bases). The CDR3 spans 13 residues. Germline V gene sequence: CDR1 MNHNS, CDR2 SASEGT. Deletions cut 3 bases from V and 6 bases from J, with 12 bases between. As DNA, the CDR3 is TGTGCCAGCAGTGAGCAGGCCGGGAGCGAGCAGTACTTC. It translates to CASSEQAGSEQYF.

V is TRBV15 and J is TRBJ1-3; weak D call: TRBD1 (5 bases). This CDR3 has 14 residues. Trimming stripped 1 base from V and 2 bases from J, with 6 bases between. Germline V lookup: CDR1 LNHNV, CDR2 YYDKDF (reference sequence). CDR3 sequence (DNA): TGTGCCACCAGCAGAGGGGGGGCTGGAAACACCATATATTTT. Translation gives CATSRGGAGNTIYF.